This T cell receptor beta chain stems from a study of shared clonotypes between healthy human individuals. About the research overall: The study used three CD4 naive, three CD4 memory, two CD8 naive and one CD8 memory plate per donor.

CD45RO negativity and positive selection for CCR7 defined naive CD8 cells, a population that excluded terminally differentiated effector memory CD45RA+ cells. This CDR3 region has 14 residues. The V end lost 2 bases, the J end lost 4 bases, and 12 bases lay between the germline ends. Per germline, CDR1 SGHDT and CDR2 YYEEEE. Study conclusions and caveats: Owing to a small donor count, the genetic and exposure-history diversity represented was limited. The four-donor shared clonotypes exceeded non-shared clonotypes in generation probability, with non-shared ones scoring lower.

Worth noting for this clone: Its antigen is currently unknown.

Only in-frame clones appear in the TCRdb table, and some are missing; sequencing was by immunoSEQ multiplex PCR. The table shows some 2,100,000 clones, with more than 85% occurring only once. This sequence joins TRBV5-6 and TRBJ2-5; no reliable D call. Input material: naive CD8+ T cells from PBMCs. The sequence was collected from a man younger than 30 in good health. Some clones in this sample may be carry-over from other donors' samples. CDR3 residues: CASSLLTPGETQYF. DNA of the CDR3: TGTGCCAGCAGCTTACTGACCCCCGGAGAGACCCAGTACTTC.